The sequence of this T cell receptor beta chain was determined in a study of T cell responses to AZD1222 COVID-19 vaccine. General study findings and limits: The study found vaccine-associated CD4 TCRs spanning spike, dominant at 160-218 and 743-854.

Assay: immunoSEQ multiplex PCR; the TCRdb copy retains only in-frame clones and omits some. The top ten hold 2.5% to 4% of the sample, which has 150,000 to 170,000 clones, about 88% seen once. On this clone itself: Its antigen is unidentified.

From germline, CDR1 is LGHDT and CDR2 YNNKEL (reference sequence). Trimming took 3 bases from V and 1 from J, leaving 19 bases between them. The CDR3 totals 18 residues. The chain links TRBV3-1 (or the pseudogene TRBV3-2) to TRBJ2-1; D might be TRBD1 or TRBD2, each matching 6 bases. Sequenced material: peripheral blood, taken on day 0 of AZD1222 vaccination. This clonotype originated in an adult in good health. Here the CDR3 DNA reads TGTGCCAGCAGCCAGCGGTACAGGGAAGGGAGGTCCTACAATGAGCAGTTCTTC. It yields the protein CASSQRYREGRSYNEQFF.